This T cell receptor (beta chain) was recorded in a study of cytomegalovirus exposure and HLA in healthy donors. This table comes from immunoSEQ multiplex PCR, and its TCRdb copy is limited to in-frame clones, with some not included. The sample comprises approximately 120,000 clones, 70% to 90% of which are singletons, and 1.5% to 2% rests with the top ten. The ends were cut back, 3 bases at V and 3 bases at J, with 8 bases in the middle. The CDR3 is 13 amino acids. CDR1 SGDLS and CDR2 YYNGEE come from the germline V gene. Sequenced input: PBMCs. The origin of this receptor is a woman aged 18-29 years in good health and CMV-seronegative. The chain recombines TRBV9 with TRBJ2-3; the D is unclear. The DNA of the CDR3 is TGTGCCAGCAGCGGAGGAGCAACAGATACGCAGTATTTT. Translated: CASSGGATDTQYF.